This T cell receptor (beta chain) was recorded in a study of T cell responses to AZD1222 COVID-19 vaccine. Germline V lookup: CDR1 SGHNT, CDR2 YENEEA. This CDR3 comprises 15 residues. On this clone: The antigen is unknown. An end of the junction does not agree with germline; a read error may underlie this.

This table comes from immunoSEQ multiplex PCR, and its TCRdb copy is limited to in-frame clones, with some not included. The sample consists of about 100,000 clones, about 93% of them appearing once. General study findings and limits: After the peak T cell response, and only then, were repertoires sampled. A mostly white British donor set with more females was recruited, and clonal diversity was possibly underestimated.

The TCR was taken from an adult in good health. The sequencing here drew on peripheral blood, taken on day 0 of AZD1222 vaccination. The rearrangement uses TRBV11-3 and TRBJ2-3; TRBD1 matches 7 bases. The CDR3 protein is CANSLGQTSTDTQYF. CDR3 nucleotides: TGTGCCAACAGCTTGGGACAGACTAGCACAGATACGCAGTATTTT.